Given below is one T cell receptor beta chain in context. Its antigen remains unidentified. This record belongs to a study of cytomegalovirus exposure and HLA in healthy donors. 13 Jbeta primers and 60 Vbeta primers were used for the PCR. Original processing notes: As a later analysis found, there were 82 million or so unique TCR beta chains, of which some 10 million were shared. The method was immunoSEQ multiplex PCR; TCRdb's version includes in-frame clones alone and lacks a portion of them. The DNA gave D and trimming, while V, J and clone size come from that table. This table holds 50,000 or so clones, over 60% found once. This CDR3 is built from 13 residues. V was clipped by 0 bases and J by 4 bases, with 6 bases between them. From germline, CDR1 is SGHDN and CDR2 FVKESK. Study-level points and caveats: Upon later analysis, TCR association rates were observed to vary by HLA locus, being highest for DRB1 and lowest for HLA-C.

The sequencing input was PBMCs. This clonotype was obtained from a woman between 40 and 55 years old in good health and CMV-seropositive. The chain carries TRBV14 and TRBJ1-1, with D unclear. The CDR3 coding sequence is TGTGCCAGCAGCCAAGACCGCGGCACTGAAGCTTTCTTT. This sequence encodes CASSQDRGTEAFF.